What follows is one T cell receptor (beta chain) and its context. This specimen belongs to a study of cytomegalovirus exposure and HLA in healthy donors. 13 Jbeta primers and 60 Vbeta primers were used for the PCR. Measured with immunoSEQ multiplex PCR; TCRdb has only the in-frame clones, and not every one. The sample contains roughly 99,000 clones, around 77% of which appear only once. CDR1 is SGHTA and CDR2 is FQGTGA in the germline V gene. V shed 4 bases, J shed 0 bases, and the junction held 2 bases outside the gene matches. This CDR3 region has 14 residues. The chain joins TRBV7-3 to TRBJ1-1, with TRBD1 matching 7 bases. Sequenced sample: PBMCs. This clonotype originated in a male donor in good health and CMV-seronegative. CDR3: CASSSGQLNTEAFF. The CDR3 DNA reads as TGTGCCAGCAGCTCGGGACAGCTGAACACTGAAGCTTTCTTT.